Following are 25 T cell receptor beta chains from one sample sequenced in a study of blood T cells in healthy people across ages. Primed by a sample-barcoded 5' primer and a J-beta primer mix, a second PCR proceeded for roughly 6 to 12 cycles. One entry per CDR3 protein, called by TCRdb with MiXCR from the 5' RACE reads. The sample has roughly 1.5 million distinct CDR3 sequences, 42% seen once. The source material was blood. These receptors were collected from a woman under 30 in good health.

Here the CDR3 reads CASSSSAGFYEQYF. CDR3 coding DNA: TGTGCCAGCAGCTCCTCGGCTGGATTCTACGAGCAGTACTTC. The chain has TRBV7-9 and TRBJ2-7; D gene uncertain. The CDR3 totals 14 residues. V lost 4 bases and J lost 3, with 13 bases in between. Per the germline V gene, CDR1 is SEHNR and CDR2 is FQNEAQ (reference sequence).

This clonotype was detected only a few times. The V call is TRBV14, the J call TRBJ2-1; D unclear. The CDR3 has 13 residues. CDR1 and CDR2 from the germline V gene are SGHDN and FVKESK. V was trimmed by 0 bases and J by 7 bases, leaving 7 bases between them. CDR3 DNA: TGTGCCAGCAGCCAAGATAGGTGGAATGAGCAGTTCTTC. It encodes CASSQDRWNEQFF.

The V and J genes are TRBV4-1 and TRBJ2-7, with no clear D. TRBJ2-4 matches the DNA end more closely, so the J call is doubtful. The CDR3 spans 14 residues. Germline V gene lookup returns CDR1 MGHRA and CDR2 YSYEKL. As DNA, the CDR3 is TGCGCCAGCAGCCAGTTGGGAACCAAAAACATTCAGTACTTC. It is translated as CASSQLGTKNIQYF.

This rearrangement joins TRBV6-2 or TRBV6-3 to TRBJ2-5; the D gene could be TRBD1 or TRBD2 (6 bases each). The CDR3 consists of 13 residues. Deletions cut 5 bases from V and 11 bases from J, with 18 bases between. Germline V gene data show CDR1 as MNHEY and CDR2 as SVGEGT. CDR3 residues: CASSLGGFLEQYF. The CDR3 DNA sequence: TGTGCCAGCAGTCTAGGGGGGTTTTTGGAGCAGTACTTC.

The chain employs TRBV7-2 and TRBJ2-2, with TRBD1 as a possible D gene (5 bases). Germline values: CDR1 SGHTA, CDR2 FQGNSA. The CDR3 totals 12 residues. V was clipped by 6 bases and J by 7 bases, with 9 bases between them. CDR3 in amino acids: CASSRQFGELFF. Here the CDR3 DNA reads TGTGCCAGCAGTCGACAGTTCGGGGAGCTGTTTTTT.

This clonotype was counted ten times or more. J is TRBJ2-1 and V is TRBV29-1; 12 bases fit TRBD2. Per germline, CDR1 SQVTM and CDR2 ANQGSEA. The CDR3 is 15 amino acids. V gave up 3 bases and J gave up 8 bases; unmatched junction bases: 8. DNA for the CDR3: TGCAGCGTTGAGTCTAGCGGGGGGGTAGGGGATGAGCAGTTCTTC. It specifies CSVESSGGVGDEQFF.

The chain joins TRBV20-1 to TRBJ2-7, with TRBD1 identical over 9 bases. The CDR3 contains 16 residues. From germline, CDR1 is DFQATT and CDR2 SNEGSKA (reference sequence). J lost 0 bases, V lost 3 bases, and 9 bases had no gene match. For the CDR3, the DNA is TGCAGTGCTAGGGACATAGGGACAGGGATCTCCTACGAGCAGTACTTC. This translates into CSARDIGTGISYEQYF.

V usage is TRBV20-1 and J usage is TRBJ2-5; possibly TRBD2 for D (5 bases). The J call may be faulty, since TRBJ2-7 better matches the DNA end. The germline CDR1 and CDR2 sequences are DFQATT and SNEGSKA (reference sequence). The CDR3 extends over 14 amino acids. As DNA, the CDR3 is TGCAGTGCTAGAATCCTGGGAGTACGGTCCGAGCAGTACTTC. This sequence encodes CSARILGVRSEQYF.

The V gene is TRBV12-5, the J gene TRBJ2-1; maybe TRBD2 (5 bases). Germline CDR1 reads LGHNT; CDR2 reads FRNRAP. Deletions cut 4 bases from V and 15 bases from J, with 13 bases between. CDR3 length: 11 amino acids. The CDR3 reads CASGSIAIGFF. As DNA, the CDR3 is TGTGCTAGTGGTTCGATAGCGATTGGGTTCTTC.

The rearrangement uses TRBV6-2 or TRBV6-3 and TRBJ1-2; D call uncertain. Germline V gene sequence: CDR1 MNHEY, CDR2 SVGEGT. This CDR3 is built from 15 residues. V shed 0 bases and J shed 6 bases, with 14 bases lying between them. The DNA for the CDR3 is TGTGCCAGCAGTTACTCGATCGGGCCTGCAAATGGCTACACCTTC. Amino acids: CASSYSIGPANGYTF.

For the CDR3, the DNA is TGTGCCAGCAGGGGGACGGACAGGGGATCTGGAAACACCATATATTTT. The encoded protein is CASRGTDRGSGNTIYF. The chain couples TRBV6-4 to TRBJ1-3; TRBD1 aligns across 9 bases. The V gene's germline CDR1 is MRHNA and CDR2 SNTAGT. The V gene end was trimmed by 6 bases and the J gene end by 1 base; junction bases not matched to a gene: 7. The CDR3 sequence is 16 residues long.

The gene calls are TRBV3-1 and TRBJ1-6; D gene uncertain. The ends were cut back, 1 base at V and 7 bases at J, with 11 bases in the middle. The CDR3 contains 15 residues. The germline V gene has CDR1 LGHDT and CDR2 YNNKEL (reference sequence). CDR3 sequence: CASSQGSQTNSPLHF. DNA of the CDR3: TGTGCCAGCAGCCAAGGGTCCCAGACGAATTCACCCCTCCACTTT. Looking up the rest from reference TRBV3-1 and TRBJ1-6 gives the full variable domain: DTAVSQTPKYLVTQMGNDKSIKCEQNLGHDTMYWYKQDSKKFLKIMFSYNNKELIINETVPNRFSPKSPDKAHLNLHINSLELGDSAVYFCASSQGSQTNSPLHFGNGTRLTVT.

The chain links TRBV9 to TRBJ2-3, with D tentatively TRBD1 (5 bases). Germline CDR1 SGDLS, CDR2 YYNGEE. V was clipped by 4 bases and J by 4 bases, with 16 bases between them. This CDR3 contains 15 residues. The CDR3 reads CASSNQPVGADTQYF. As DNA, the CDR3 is TGTGCCAGCAGCAATCAACCAGTAGGGGCAGATACGCAGTATTTT.

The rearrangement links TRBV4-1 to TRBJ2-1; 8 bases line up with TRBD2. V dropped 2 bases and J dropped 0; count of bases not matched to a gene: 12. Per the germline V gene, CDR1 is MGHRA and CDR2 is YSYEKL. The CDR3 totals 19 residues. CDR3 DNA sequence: TGCGCCAGCAGCCAACGACTAGCGACCATCCTTAGCTCCTACAATGAGCAGTTCTTC. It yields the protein CASSQRLATILSSYNEQFF.

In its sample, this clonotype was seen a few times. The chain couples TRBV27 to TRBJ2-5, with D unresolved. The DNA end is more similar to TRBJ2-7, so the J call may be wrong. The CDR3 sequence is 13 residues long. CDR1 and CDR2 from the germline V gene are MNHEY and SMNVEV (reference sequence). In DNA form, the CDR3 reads TGTGCCAGCAGTTTCGGATCACTCAGCGAGCAGTACTTC. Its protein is CASSFGSLSEQYF.

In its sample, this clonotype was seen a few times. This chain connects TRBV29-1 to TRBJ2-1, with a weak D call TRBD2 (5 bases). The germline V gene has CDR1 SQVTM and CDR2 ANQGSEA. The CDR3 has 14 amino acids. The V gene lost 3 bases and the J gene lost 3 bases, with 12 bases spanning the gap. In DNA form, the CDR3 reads TGCAGCGTTGAGCGAGCGGAGGACTACAATGAGCAGTTCTTC. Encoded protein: CSVERAEDYNEQFF.

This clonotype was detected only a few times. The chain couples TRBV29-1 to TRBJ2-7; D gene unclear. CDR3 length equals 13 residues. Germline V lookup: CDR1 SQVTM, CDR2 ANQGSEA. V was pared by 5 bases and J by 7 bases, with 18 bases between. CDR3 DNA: TGCAGCGTTTCAGGCCGAAACTACAATGAGCAGTACTTC. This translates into CSVSGRNYNEQYF.

The CDR3 sequence is CASSDSRSYGYTF. Here the CDR3 DNA reads TGTGCCAGCAGTGATAGCAGGTCCTATGGCTACACCTTC. This chain uses TRBV25-1 with TRBJ1-2; no definite D call. Germline CDR1 is MGHDK and CDR2 is SYGVNS. The CDR3 contains 13 residues. The germline V and J ends were trimmed by 3 bases and 4 bases, with 9 bases remaining between them.

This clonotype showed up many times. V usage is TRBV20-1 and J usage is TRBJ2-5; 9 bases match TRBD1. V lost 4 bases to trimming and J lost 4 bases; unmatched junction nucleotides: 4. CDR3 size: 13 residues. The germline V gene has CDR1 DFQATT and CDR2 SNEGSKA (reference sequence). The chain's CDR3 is CSAIRQGGETQYF. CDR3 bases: TGCAGTGCTATAAGACAGGGGGGAGAGACCCAGTACTTC.

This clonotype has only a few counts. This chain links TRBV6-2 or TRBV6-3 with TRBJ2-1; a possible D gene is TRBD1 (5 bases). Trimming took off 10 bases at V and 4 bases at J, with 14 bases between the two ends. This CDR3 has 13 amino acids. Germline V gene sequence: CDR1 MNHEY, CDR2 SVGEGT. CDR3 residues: CAIGWGPYNEQFF. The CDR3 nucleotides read TGTGCCATCGGCTGGGGCCCATACAATGAGCAGTTCTTC.

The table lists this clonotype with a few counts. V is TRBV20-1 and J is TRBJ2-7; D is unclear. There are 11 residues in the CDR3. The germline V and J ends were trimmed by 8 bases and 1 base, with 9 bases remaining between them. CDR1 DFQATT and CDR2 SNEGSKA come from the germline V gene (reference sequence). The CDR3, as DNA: TGCAGTTCGTTAGGTTCCTACGAGCAGTACTTC. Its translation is CSSLGSYEQYF.

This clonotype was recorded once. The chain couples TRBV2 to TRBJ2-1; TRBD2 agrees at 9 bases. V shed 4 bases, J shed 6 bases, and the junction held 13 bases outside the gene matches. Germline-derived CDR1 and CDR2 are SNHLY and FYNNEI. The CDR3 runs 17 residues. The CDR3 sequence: CASSGQSSGSSFNEQFF. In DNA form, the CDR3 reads TGTGCCAGCAGTGGGCAGAGTAGCGGGAGTAGTTTCAATGAGCAGTTCTTC.

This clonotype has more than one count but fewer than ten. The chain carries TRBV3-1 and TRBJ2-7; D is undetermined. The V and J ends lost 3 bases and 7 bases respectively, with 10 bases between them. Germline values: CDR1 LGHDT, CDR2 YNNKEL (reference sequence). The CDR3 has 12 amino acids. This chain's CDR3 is CASSHLRREQYF. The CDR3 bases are TGTGCCAGCAGCCACCTCAGGCGGGAGCAGTACTTC.

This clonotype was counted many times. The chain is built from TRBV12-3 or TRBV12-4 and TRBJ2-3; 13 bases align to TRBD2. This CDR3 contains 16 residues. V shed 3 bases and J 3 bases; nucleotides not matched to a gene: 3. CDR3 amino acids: CASSFGLAGETDTQYF. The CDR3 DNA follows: TGTGCCAGCAGTTTTGGACTAGCGGGGGAGACAGATACGCAGTATTTT.

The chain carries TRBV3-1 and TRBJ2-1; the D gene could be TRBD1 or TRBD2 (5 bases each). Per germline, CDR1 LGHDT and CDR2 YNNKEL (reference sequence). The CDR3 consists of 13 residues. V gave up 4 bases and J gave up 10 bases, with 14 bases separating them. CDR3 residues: CASSRETGLEQFF. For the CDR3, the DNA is TGTGCCAGCAGCCGAGAAACGGGGCTGGAGCAGTTCTTC.